The 12 T cell receptor beta chains presented below share a single source sample, sequenced in a study of T cell repertoires in cytomegalovirus infection. The antigens for these receptors are not known. TCRdb analysed the reads with MiXCR anew, one entry per CDR3 protein. The table lists roughly 60,000 distinct CDR3 sequences, roughly 34% of them singletons. Sequencing input: PBMCs, sequenced either directly or after in vitro stimulation (not recorded which). These receptor sequences come from a human donor in good health (CMV status not recorded). Some clones in this sample may be carry-over from other donors' samples.

This chain links TRBV11-3 with TRBJ2-5; D unclear. Trimming shortened V by 0 bases and J by 5 bases, and 13 bases separated the two germline ends. CDR1 SGHNT and CDR2 YENEEA come from the germline V gene. The CDR3 spans 15 residues. DNA for the CDR3: TGTGCCAGCAGCTTAGATGGGTCCGCCGGGGAGACCCAGTACTTC. Residues: CASSLDGSAGETQYF.

This clonotype showed up just once. The rearrangement uses TRBV6-8 and TRBJ2-3; D unresolved. The CDR3 is made up of 14 amino acids. Trimming shortened V by 2 bases and J by 1 base, and 7 bases separated the two germline ends. Germline V gene lookup returns CDR1 MNHGY and CDR2 SAAAGT. The DNA for the CDR3 is TGTGCCAGCAGTTACCGGTCAGGCACAGATACGCAGTATTTT. Encoded protein: CASSYRSGTDTQYF.

This chain connects TRBV19 to TRBJ1-5; D perhaps matches TRBD1 (6 bases). The CDR3 runs to 14 residues. Trimming stripped 5 bases from V and 4 bases from J, with 12 bases between. Germline CDR1 and CDR2: LNHDA and SQIVND (reference sequence). CDR3 protein: CASSVQGSNQPQHF. The CDR3 nucleotides are TGTGCCAGTAGTGTACAGGGCTCTAATCAGCCCCAGCATTTT.

In its sample, this clonotype was seen a few times. The J gene is TRBJ2-1, the V gene TRBV4-1; TRBD1 is a possible D gene (5 bases). This CDR3 region has 15 residues. Looked up from germline, CDR1 is MGHRA and CDR2 is YSYEKL. V was cut by 2 bases and J by 8 bases, with 16 bases left in between. The CDR3: CASSQMDQQGDEQFF. CDR3 bases: TGCGCCAGCAGCCAAATGGATCAGCAAGGGGATGAGCAGTTCTTC.

This clonotype was seen repeatedly, ten times or more. The chain links TRBV7-2 to TRBJ2-3; 8 bases align to TRBD1. CDR3 length: 15 amino acids. Germline CDR1 reads SGHTA; CDR2 reads FQGNSA. Trimming took 2 bases from V and 3 from J; bases not matched to a gene: 4. CDR3 sequence reads: CASSLTGGQTDTQYF. The CDR3 DNA sequence: TGTGCCAGCAGCTTAACAGGGGGACAGACAGATACGCAGTATTTT. Using reference TRBV7-2 and TRBJ2-3 for the parts outside the CDR3, the full variable domain is GAGVSQSPSNKVTEKGKDVELRCDPISGHTALYWYRQSLGQGLEFLIYFQGNSAPDKSGLPSDRFSAERTGGSVSTLTIQRTQQEDSAVYLCASSLTGGQTDTQYFGPGTRLTVL.

The J gene is TRBJ2-7, the V gene TRBV6-6; the match to TRBD1 covers 9 bases. CDR1 MNHNY and CDR2 SVGAGI come from the germline V gene (reference sequence). V lost 0 bases and J lost 4; bases outside the gene matches: 4. The CDR3 is 15 residues long. For the CDR3, the DNA is TGTGCCAGCAGTTACTCGACGGGACAGGGATACGAGCAGTACTTC. This sequence encodes CASSYSTGQGYEQYF.

This clonotype was seen repeatedly, ten times or more. This chain links TRBV19 with TRBJ1-5; TRBD1 aligns across 7 bases. Germline V gene data show CDR1 as LNHDA and CDR2 as SQIVND (reference sequence). The ends lost 5 bases at V and 2 bases at J; junction bases unmatched: 9. CDR3 length: 16 amino acids. The CDR3 coding sequence is TGTGCCAGTAGTGATCACAGGGGATCGGGCAATCAGCCCCAGCATTTT. Translated: CASSDHRGSGNQPQHF.

The chain links TRBV12-3 or TRBV12-4 to TRBJ2-2, with D perhaps TRBD1 (6 bases). V lost 5 bases and J 7 bases, leaving 14 bases between the germline ends. The CDR3 has 14 residues. CDR3 protein: CASSPRQAGGELFF. The DNA for the CDR3 is TGTGCCAGCAGTCCGCGACAGGCCGGCGGGGAGCTGTTTTTT.

The gene calls are TRBV7-2 and TRBJ2-2; TRBD2 might be the D (6 bases). Per germline, CDR1 SGHTA and CDR2 FQGNSA. CDR3 length: 14 amino acids. V dropped 5 bases and J dropped 8 bases, with 15 bases sitting between them. DNA for the CDR3: TGTGCCAGCAGCGCCTTGACTAGTGCTGGGGAGCTGTTTTTT. It translates to CASSALTSAGELFF.

The V gene is TRBV6-8, the J gene TRBJ2-7; 7 nucleotides match TRBD2. V lost 5 bases to trimming and J lost 1 base; unmatched junction nucleotides: 11. This CDR3 is built from 16 residues. In germline, CDR1 is MNHGY, CDR2 SAAAGT. CDR3 amino acids: CASSQETGTISYEQYF. CDR3 DNA: TGTGCCAGCAGTCAGGAAACCGGGACTATTTCCTACGAGCAGTACTTC.

The CDR3 sequence is CASSWTGTATDTQYF. The CDR3 DNA reads TGTGCCAGCAGCTGGACCGGGACAGCCACAGATACGCAGTATTTT. V usage is TRBV7-9 and J usage is TRBJ2-3, with 7 bases identical to TRBD1. The CDR3 consists of 15 residues. Trimming took 4 bases from V and 2 from J; bases not matched to a gene: 6. CDR1 and CDR2 from the germline V gene are SEHNR and FQNEAQ (reference sequence).

The genes are TRBV7-9 and TRBJ2-5, with D perhaps TRBD1 (5 bases). V lost 3 bases and J 4 bases, leaving 15 bases between the germline ends. The CDR3 has 15 residues. CDR1 is SEHNR and CDR2 is FQNEAQ in the germline V gene (reference sequence). The CDR3 bases are TGTGCCAGCAGCTTCACCCGACAGTGGGGAGAGACCCAGTACTTC. Translated, it gives CASSFTRQWGETQYF. Full variable domain (missing parts from reference TRBV7-9 and TRBJ2-5): DTGVSQNPRHKITKRGQNVTFRCDPISEHNRLYWYRQTLGQGPEFLTYFQNEAQLEKSRLLSDRFSAERPKGSFSTLEIQRTEQGDSAMYLCASSFTRQWGETQYFGPGTRLLVL.